Shown below are 13 T cell receptor beta chains from a single sample sequenced in a study of regulatory T cells in long-lasting Graves disease. Arm-PCR of CDR3 regions and iRepertoire HTBI primers were used to build TCR beta libraries. TCRdb reprocessed the multiplex PCR reads via MiXCR and lists one record per CDR3 protein. The sample yields over 450,000 distinct CDR3 sequences, around 12% seen once. Documented time point: newly diagnosed GD, antithyroid drugs for less than 3 months. After RNA was extracted from PBMCs, the TCR library was made from it. This sample also belongs to another study, concerning T cells in Graves' hyperthyroidism and ophthalmopathy.

Source: peripheral blood mononuclear cells (PBMCs), taken at new diagnosis, from a patient treated with antithyroid drugs. The receptors here all came from a woman aged 25 to 39 with Graves disease.

This clonotype was detected ten times or more. CDR3 DNA: TGCGCCAGCAGCTTATCTGACAGGTCTGAAGCTTTCTTT. Protein sequence: CASSLSDRSEAFF. The V and J genes are TRBV5-1 and TRBJ1-1; D is perhaps TRBD1 (6 bases). Germline loops: CDR1 SGHRS, CDR2 YFSETQ. The CDR3 is 13 residues long. Trimming removed 2 bases at V and 6 bases at J, with 11 bases between.

The CDR3 region is CASRLTGTGAYEQYF. The DNA for the CDR3 is TGTGCCAGCAGACTCACCGGGACAGGGGCCTACGAGCAGTACTTC. This rearrangement joins TRBV2 to TRBJ2-7; TRBD1 aligns across 10 bases. Germline V gene sequence: CDR1 SNHLY, CDR2 FYNNEI. The CDR3 loop spans 15 amino acids. V lost 6 bases, J lost 2 bases, and 7 bases stayed unmatched. Together with reference TRBV2 and TRBJ2-7, the CDR3 gives the full variable domain: EPEVTQTPSHQVTQMGQEVILRCVPISNHLYFYWYRQILGQKVEFLVSFYNNEISEKSEIFDDQFSVERPDGSNFTLKIRSTKLEDSAMYFCASRLTGTGAYEQYFGPGTRLTVT.

This clonotype occurred a few times. This chain connects TRBV20-1 to TRBJ2-3; 7 bases agree with TRBD1. The CDR3 spans 13 residues. After removal of 8 bases from V and 1 base from J, the junction contained 6 bases not matched to a gene. The germline V gene has CDR1 DFQATT and CDR2 SNEGSKA (reference sequence). CDR3 in DNA: TGCAGTCTTCTAGACAGGGGCACAGATACGCAGTATTTT. Amino acid sequence: CSLLDRGTDTQYF.

Only a few counts were recorded for this clonotype. The rearrangement uses TRBV30 and TRBJ2-2, with 9 bases matching TRBD1. V lost 6 bases, J lost 10 bases, and 12 bases stayed unmatched. This CDR3 region has 14 residues. Germline CDR1 GTSNPN, CDR2 SVGIG (reference sequence). CDR3 in amino acids: CACIIGGQGLELFF. The CDR3 nucleotides are TGTGCCTGCATAATTGGGGGACAGGGCTTGGAGCTGTTTTTT.

This clonotype was observed at least ten times. The chain combines TRBV20-1 with TRBJ2-7, with a tentative D call TRBD2 (6 bases). Germline assignment: CDR1 DFQATT and CDR2 SNEGSKA (reference sequence). The CDR3 runs 13 residues. With 3 bases removed from V and 6 bases from J, the gap between germline ends came to 15 bases. The CDR3 reads CSARAGGVGEQYF. For the CDR3, the DNA is TGCAGTGCTAGGGCTGGAGGGGTCGGCGAGCAGTACTTC.

This clonotype turned up a few times. The J gene is TRBJ2-7, the V gene TRBV7-9; D could derive from TRBD1 or TRBD2 (5 bases each). The germline CDR1 and CDR2 sequences are SEHNR and FQNEAQ (reference sequence). Between the trimmed V and J ends, which lost 2 bases and 4 bases, there was a span of 15 bases. The CDR3 contains 15 residues. The CDR3: CASSLRTTAVYEQYF. CDR3 in DNA: TGTGCCAGCAGCTTAAGGACGACAGCGGTTTACGAGCAGTACTTC.

There are many counts of this clonotype. This sequence joins TRBV5-4 and TRBJ2-1; no definite D call. CDR3 length equals 15 residues. The V and J ends lost 6 bases and 0 bases respectively, with 13 bases between them. From germline, CDR1 is SGHNT and CDR2 YYREEE (reference sequence). The CDR3 DNA reads TGTGCCAGCAAGGTGCAGTTCAGCTCCTACAATGAGCAGTTCTTC. Protein: CASKVQFSSYNEQFF. The complete variable domain, with remaining parts taken from reference TRBV5-4 and TRBJ2-1, reads ETGVTQSPTHLIKTRGQQVTLRCSSQSGHNTVSWYQQALGQGPQFIFQYYREEENGRGNFPPRFSGLQFPNYSSELNVNALELDDSALYLCASKVQFSSYNEQFFGPGTRLTVL.

This clonotype occurred many times. The rearrangement uses TRBV2 and TRBJ2-7, with D unresolved. The V end was cut by 6 bases, the J end by 3 bases, with 9 bases between. The germline V gene has CDR1 SNHLY and CDR2 FYNNEI. The CDR3 sequence is 12 residues long. The CDR3 is CASSNTGYEQYF. The CDR3 bases are TGTGCCAGCAGCAATACGGGCTACGAGCAGTACTTC.

This clonotype was observed a handful of times. The rearrangement uses TRBV7-9 and TRBJ2-1, with D hard to call. Per the germline V gene, CDR1 is SEHNR and CDR2 is FQNEAQ (reference sequence). Trimming stripped 1 base from V and 1 base from J, with 17 bases between. The CDR3 is 18 amino acids. As DNA, the CDR3 is TGTGCCAGCAGCTTAGGAAGTTCTGCATCCCTGTCCTACAATGAGCAGTTCTTC. It codes for CASSLGSSASLSYNEQFF. Drawing the rest from reference TRBV7-9 and TRBJ2-1, the complete variable domain is DTGVSQNPRHKITKRGQNVTFRCDPISEHNRLYWYRQTLGQGPEFLTYFQNEAQLEKSRLLSDRFSAERPKGSFSTLEIQRTEQGDSAMYLCASSLGSSASLSYNEQFFGPGTRLTVL.

This clonotype was seen many times. The gene calls are TRBV7-9 and TRBJ2-3; D is undetermined. Trimming removed 3 bases at V and 5 bases at J, with 12 bases between. This CDR3 is built from 14 residues. Per the germline V gene, CDR1 is SEHNR and CDR2 is FQNEAQ (reference sequence). The CDR3: CASSFLALGDTQYF. The CDR3 coding sequence is TGTGCCAGCAGCTTCTTGGCCCTCGGAGATACGCAGTATTTT.

This clonotype was observed many times. The chain employs TRBV28 and TRBJ2-3, with D hard to call. The ends were cut back, 2 bases at V and 5 bases at J, with 11 bases in the middle. CDR3 length: 14 residues. Germline V lookup: CDR1 MDHEN, CDR2 SYDVKM. The DNA for the CDR3 is TGTGCCAGCAGTTTAGCTAGACGAGGAGATACGCAGTATTTT. This translates into CASSLARRGDTQYF.

This clonotype has ten or more counts. The chain joins TRBV7-9 to TRBJ2-1; possibly TRBD2 for D (6 bases). Germline V gene lookup returns CDR1 SEHNR and CDR2 FQNEAQ (reference sequence). The CDR3 runs to 17 residues. V gave up 1 base and J gave up 0 bases, with 13 bases separating them. CDR3 in amino acids: CASSLDPGRGSYNEQFF. The CDR3 coding sequence is TGTGCCAGCAGCTTAGATCCCGGGCGGGGCTCCTACAATGAGCAGTTCTTC.

This clonotype was recorded many times. The chain carries TRBV7-2 and TRBJ2-1, with TRBD2 matching 13 bases. CDR1 is SGHTA, CDR2 FQGNSA, per germline. The CDR3 covers 19 residues. The ends lost 5 bases at V and 0 bases at J; junction bases unmatched: 10. CDR3 in amino acids: CASSRGTSGISGSYNEQFF. CDR3 nucleotides: TGTGCCAGCAGCCGCGGGACTAGCGGGATTTCTGGCTCCTACAATGAGCAGTTCTTC.